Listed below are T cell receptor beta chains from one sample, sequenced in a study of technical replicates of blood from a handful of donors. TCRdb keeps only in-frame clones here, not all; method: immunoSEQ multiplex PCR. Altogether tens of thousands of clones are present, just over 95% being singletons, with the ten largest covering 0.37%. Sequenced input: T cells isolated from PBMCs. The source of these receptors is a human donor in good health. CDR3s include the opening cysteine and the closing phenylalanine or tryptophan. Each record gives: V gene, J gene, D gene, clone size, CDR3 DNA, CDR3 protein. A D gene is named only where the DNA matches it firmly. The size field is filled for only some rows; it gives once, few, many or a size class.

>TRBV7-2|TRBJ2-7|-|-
TGTGCCAGCACCATCGGGGGATCGGGAAACTACGAGCAGTACTTC
CASTIGGSGNYEQYF
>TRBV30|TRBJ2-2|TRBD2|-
TGTGCCTGGAGTATCCTAGCGGTTACCGGGGAGCTGTTTTTT
CAWSILAVTGELFF
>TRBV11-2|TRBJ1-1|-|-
TGTGCCAGCAGCTTAGATCCAGTCTGGACTGAAGCTTTCTTT
CASSLDPVWTEAFF
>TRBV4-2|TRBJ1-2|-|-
TGTGCCAGCAATAGCCTCGGGTATCCAGCCTATGGCTACACCTTC
CASNSLGYPAYGYTF
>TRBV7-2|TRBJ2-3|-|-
TGTGCCAGCAGCTTAGAGCGGGTATTCACAGATACGCAGTATTTT
CASSLERVFTDTQYF
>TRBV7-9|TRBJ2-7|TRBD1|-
TGTGCCAGCAGCTCACCAGGGGGAATCAACGAGCAGTACTTC
CASSSPGGINEQYF
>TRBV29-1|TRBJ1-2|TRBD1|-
TGCAGCGTTGTACCCGACAGGGGGCCTGGCTACACCTTC
CSVVPDRGPGYTF
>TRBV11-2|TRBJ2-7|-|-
TGTGCCAGCAGCTTCCTCGGCTTTGGGGAGATGGAGCAGTACTTC
CASSFLGFGEMEQYF
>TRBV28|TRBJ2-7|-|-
TGTGCCAGCAGTTTAACGGGATACGAGCAGTACTTC
CASSLTGYEQYF
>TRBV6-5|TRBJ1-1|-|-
TGTGCCAGCAGGCCCCAGGGTTTCCCTGAAGCTTTCTTT
CASRPQGFPEAFF
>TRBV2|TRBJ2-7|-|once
TGTGCCAGCATCACAGACACCTCTTCCTACGAGCAGTACTTC
CASITDTSSYEQYF
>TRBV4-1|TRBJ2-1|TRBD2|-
TGCGCCAGCAGCCAAGGTCCGGGACTAGGCACAGGTGAGCAGTTCTTC
CASSQGPGLGTGEQFF
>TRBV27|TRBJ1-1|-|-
TGTGCCAGCAGTTTAAGGCCCGTGGACAGATTCTACACTGAAGCTTTCTTT
CASSLRPVDRFYTEAFF
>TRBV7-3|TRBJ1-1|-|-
TGTGCCAGCAGCTTCTCCTACAGTGAAGCTTTCTTT
CASSFSYSEAFF
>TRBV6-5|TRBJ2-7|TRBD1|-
TGTGCCAGCAGTGGGACCTCAGGGGGCTACTACGAGCAGTACTTC
CASSGTSGGYYEQYF
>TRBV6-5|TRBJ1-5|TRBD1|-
TGTGCCAGCAGTACGGGACAGGGCTATCAGCCCCAGCATTTT
CASSTGQGYQPQHF
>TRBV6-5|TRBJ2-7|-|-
TGTGCCAGCAGTTACTCGATGTCCGGCCAGGGCCGCGAGCAGTACTTC
CASSYSMSGQGREQYF
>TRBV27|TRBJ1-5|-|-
TGTGCCAGCAGTTTAGCCGGGTATAGCAATCAGCCCCAGCATTTT
CASSLAGYSNQPQHF
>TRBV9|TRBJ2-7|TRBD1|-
TGTGCCAGCAGCCCCCGGGGGGGGACAGGGGGCCATTACTACGAGCAGTACTTC
CASSPRGGTGGHYYEQYF
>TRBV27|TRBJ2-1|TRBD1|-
TGTGCCAGCAGTTCCCTAGACAGGGGGCGCGGCAATGAGCAGTTCTTC
CASSSLDRGRGNEQFF
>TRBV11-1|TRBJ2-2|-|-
TGTGCCAGCTGTATCGGGAGTTGTATCACCGGGGAGCTGTTTTTT
CASCIGSCITGELFF
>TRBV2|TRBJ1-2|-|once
TGTGCCAGCAAAACCCAGGGAAATTCACTCTATGGCTACACCTTC
CASKTQGNSLYGYTF
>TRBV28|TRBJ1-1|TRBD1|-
TGTGCCAGCAGTTTCCACAGGGGTGGGGACACTGAAGCTTTCTTT
CASSFHRGGDTEAFF
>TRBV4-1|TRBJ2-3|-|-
TGCGCCAGCAGCCAAATAAGCAAAGCAGATACGCAGTATTTT
CASSQISKADTQYF
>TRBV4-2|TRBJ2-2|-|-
TGTGCCAGCAGCCAAGATTATCCGGGAGCGAACACCGGGGAGCTGTTTTTT
CASSQDYPGANTGELFF
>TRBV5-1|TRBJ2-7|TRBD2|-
TGCGCCAGCAGCTTGGTGGTAGCGGGAGGTCTATCCTACGAGCAGTACTTC
CASSLVVAGGLSYEQYF
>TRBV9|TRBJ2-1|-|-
TGTGCCAGCAGCGTTGGAGGGGATTTACGGAATGAGCAGTTCTTC
CASSVGGDLRNEQFF
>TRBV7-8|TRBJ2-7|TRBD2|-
TGTGCCAGCAGCTCACTAGCGGGATACTACGAGCAGTACTTC
CASSSLAGYYEQYF
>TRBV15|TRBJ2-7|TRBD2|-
TGTGCCACCAGCAAAAGCGGGAGCGAGTCCTACGAGCAGTACTTC
CATSKSGSESYEQYF
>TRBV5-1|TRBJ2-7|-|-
TGCGCCAGCAGGCAACTACAGGGACCCTACGAGCAGTACTTC
CASRQLQGPYEQYF
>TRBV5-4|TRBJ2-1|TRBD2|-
TGTGCCAGCAACGGCGGGACTAGCGGGATTCTCAAGGGGTACAATGAGCAGTTCTTC
CASNGGTSGILKGYNEQFF